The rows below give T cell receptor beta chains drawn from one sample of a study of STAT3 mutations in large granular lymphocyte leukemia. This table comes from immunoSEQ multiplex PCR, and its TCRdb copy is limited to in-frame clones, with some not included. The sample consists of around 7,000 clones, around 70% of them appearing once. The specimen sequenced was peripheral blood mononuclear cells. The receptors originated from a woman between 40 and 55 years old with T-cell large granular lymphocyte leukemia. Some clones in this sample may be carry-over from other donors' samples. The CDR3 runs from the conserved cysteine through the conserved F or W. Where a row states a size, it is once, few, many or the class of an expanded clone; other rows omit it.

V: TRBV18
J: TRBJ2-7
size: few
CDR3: CASSPPGSSYEQYF

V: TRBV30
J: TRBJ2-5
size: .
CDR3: CARGVQETQYF

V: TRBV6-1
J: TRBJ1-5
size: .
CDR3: CASTEHGGSNQPQHF

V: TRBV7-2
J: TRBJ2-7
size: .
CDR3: CASSQTGTSGYEQYF

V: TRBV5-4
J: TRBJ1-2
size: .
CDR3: CASSAQTALHGYTF

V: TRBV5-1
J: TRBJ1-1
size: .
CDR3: CASSGSGTGALEAFF

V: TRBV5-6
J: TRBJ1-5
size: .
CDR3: CASSLSPARNQPQHF

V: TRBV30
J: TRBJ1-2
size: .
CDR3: CAWGAGKGYTF

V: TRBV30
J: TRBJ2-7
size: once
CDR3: CAGGLYEQYF

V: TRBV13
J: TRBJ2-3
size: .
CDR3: CASSLRTSGRFSTDTQYF

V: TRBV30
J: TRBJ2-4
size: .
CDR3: CAWSEQGGDIQYF

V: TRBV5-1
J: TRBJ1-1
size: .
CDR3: CASSLSSGRAFF

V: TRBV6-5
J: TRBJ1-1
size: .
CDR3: CASSRGRENTEAFF

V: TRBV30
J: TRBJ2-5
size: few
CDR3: CAWSTGQQETQYF

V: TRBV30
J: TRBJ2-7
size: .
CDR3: CAWARGGPGEQYF

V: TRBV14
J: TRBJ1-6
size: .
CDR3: CASSQVGTGNSPLHF

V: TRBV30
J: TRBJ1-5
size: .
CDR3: CAWSQGGNQPQHF

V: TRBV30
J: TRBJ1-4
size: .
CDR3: CAWRGVDEKLFF

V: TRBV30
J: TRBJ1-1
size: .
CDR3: CALGERGLGTEAFF

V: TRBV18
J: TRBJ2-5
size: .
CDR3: CASSPPGLAGTVETQYF

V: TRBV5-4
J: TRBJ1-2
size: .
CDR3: CASSPVPRDGYTF

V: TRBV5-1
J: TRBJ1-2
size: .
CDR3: CASSLGSRTANYGYTF

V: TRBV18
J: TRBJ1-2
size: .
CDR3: CASSPEDNYGYTF

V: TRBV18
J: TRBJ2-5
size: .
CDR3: CASSPSGQETQYF

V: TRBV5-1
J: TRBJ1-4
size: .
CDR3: CASSFQPSTNEKLFF

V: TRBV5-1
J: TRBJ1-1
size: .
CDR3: CASSLAQGGNTEAFF

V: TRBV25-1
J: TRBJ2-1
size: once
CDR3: CASSEQGYEQFF

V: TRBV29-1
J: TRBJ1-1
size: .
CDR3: CSVAHTGTEAFF

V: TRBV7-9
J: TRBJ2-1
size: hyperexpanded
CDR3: CASSEGQMYNEQFF

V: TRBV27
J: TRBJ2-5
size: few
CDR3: CASSWDRGMETQYF

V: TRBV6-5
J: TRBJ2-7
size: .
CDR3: CASSYRQTYEQYF

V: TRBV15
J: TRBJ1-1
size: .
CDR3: CATSRTPGRRAFF

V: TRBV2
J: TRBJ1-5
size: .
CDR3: CASSERGQGGQPQHF

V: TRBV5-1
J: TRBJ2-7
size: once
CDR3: CASSPDLGQGTHEQYF

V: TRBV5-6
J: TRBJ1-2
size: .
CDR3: CASSEGHPYIYGYTF

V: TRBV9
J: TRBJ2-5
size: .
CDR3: CASSPGDSGGIEETQYF

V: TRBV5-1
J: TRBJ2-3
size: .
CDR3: CASSPGRGSTDTQYF

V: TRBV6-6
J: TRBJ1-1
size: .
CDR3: CASSSNLGGRTEAFF

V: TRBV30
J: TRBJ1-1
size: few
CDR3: CAWSVGRGTEAFF

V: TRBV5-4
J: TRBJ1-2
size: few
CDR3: CASSSNPGQGNYGYTF

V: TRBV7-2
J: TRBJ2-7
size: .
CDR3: CASSLGLAGYEQYF

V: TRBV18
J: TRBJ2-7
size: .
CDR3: CASSPGPTGGEQYF

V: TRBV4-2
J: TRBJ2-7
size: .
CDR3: CASSQDGTNPTYEQYF

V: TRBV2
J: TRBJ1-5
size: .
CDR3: CASSENQGSQPQHF

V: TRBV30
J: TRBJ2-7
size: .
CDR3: CAWTGGLYEQYF

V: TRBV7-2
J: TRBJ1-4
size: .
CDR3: CASSLGGQRNEKLFF

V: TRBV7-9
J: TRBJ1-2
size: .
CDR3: CASSLEGANGYTF

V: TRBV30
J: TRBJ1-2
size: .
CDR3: CAWSRDRGFLSYGYTF

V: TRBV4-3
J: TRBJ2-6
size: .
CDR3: CASSQDDSSGANVLTF

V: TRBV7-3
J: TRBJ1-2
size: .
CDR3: CASSPGGSPYTF

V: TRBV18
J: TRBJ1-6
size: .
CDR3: CASSPSHGVPLHF

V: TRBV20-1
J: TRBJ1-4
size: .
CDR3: CSASHEKLFF

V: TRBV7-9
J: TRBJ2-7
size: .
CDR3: CASRLGGYEQYF